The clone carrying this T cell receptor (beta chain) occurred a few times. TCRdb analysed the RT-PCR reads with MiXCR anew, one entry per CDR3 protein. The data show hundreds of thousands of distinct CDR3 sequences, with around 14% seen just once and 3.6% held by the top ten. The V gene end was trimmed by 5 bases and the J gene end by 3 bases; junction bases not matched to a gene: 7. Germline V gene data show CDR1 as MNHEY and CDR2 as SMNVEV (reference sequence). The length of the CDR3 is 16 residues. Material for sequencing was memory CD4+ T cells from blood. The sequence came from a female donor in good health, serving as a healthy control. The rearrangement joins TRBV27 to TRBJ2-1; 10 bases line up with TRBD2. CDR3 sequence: CASSALAGELYNEQFF. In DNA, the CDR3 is TGTGCCAGCAGTGCTCTAGCGGGAGAGCTCTACAATGAGCAGTTCTTC.